This T cell receptor (beta chain) came from a study of T cell responses to AZD1222 COVID-19 vaccine. Using immunoSEQ multiplex PCR, the repertoire was profiled, and TCRdb retains in-frame clones only, with some absent. In the table there are 75,000 to 90,000 clones, approximately 90% of which are singletons. The CDR3 extends over 15 amino acids. The ends were cut back, 8 bases at V and 4 bases at J, with 18 bases in the middle. Germline V gene lookup returns CDR1 MDHEN and CDR2 SYDVKM. The receptor was derived from an adult who received the AZD1222 COVID-19 vaccine. The material was peripheral blood, obtained 28 days after the second AZD1222 dose. The V gene is TRBV28, the J gene TRBJ1-3, with a possible D match to TRBD1 (6 bases). The DNA of the CDR3 is TGTGCCAGCCGTCGGCGGGGGGCAGTCGGAAACACCATATATTTT. Protein: CASRRRGAVGNTIYF. Full variable domain (missing parts from reference TRBV28 and TRBJ1-3): DVKVTQSSRYLVKRTGEKVFLECVQDMDHENMFWYRQDPGLGLRLIYFSYDVKMKEKGDIPEGYSVSREKKERFSLILESASTNQTSMYLCASRRRGAVGNTIYFGEGSWLTVV.